The 4 T cell receptor beta chains reported below all come from one sample, sequenced in a study of circulating and synovial CD4+ cells in juvenile arthritis. The repertoire was sequenced with immunoSEQ multiplex PCR; TCRdb's copy has only in-frame clones and lacks some. The repertoire consists of fewer than 35,000 clones, with roughly 95% occurring once and the leading ten covering approximately 0.19%. Input material: CD4+ T cells from blood. The source is a human donor with juvenile idiopathic arthritis.

This clone came up once. V gene TRBV6-5 combines with J gene TRBJ1-2; no definite D call. The germline gives CDR1 MNHEY, CDR2 SVGAGI. The V gene lost 7 bases and the J gene lost 0 bases, with 9 bases spanning the gap. There are 13 residues in the CDR3. The CDR3 is CASTRFANYGYTF. DNA of the CDR3: TGTGCCAGCACCCGGTTTGCTAACTATGGCTACACCTTC.

This rearrangement joins TRBV30 to TRBJ2-6; TRBD2 matches 8 bases. Germline V gene lookup returns CDR1 GTSNPN and CDR2 SVGIG (reference sequence). This CDR3 spans 17 amino acids. The J segment lost 4 bases and the V segment lost 2 bases, leaving 10 bases of the junction unmatched. The CDR3 DNA reads TGTGCCTGGAGTACCCCTACGGGGGGGAGGGGGGCCAACGTCCTGACTTTC. Its translation is CAWSTPTGGRGANVLTF.

The chain couples TRBV30 to TRBJ1-2; 8 nucleotides match TRBD1. Trimming removed 3 bases from V and 8 bases from J; junction bases left unmatched: 11. From germline, CDR1 is GTSNPN and CDR2 SVGIG (reference sequence). The CDR3 consists of 14 residues. The CDR3 loop reads CAWRTGDYARGYTF. CDR3 DNA sequence: TGTGCCTGGAGGACAGGGGACTATGCGAGGGGCTACACCTTC.

This clone has just one count. The rearrangement links TRBV5-1 to TRBJ1-2; 10 nucleotides line up with TRBD1. J lost 8 bases, V lost 4 bases, and 11 bases had no gene match. CDR1 SGHRS and CDR2 YFSETQ come from the germline V gene. The CDR3 has 15 residues. In DNA form, the CDR3 reads TGCGCCAGCAGCCCGGGACAGGGGAAGGGCAACGGCTACACCTTC. It yields the protein CASSPGQGKGNGYTF.